This T cell receptor (beta chain) came from a study of blood T cell repertoires in COVID-19 (dated by TCRdb to the early 2020s). Regarding the study in general: Collaborator samples came from the United States, Italy and Spain and covered acute and convalescent phases of COVID-19. The prospective study material was composed of cDNA or gDNA derived from T cells, B-cell-depleted T cells, or PBMCs. Subjects who had been exposed to COVID-19, were actively infected with it, or had recovered from it provided the deeply sampled blood TCRbeta repertoires that made up the dataset. The repertoires were released in a freely available public database meant as a resource for research on the immune response to SARS-CoV-2. Samples came from the ongoing ImmuneRACE study (first 160 participants) plus 1,254 subjects from 6 global collaborators. A de-identified subject ID, COVID-19 status, age in years and sex were almost always included in the sample metadata. Where HLA class I and class II types were available, the types were taken from metadata supplied by the sample provider, not from assay-based typing. Study-level results and caveats: How much clinical and demographic metadata was included differed by source and by participant, and the metadata was provided uncurated.

Participants in the prospective study were enrolled through a virtual design, were aged roughly 18 to 90 years, and lived in 20 to 30 United States geographic areas. Cohort assignment in the prospective study relied on participant-reported clinical history from a screening survey and a study questionnaire. A participant counted as exposed if, within 2 weeks of entering the study, that participant had been in contact with someone who had a PCR-confirmed or clinician-diagnosed COVID-19 case. Mobile phlebotomists in the prospective study collected whole blood, serum and a nasopharyngeal or oropharyngeal swab from every participant. Prospective study participants could optionally give additional blood draws and questionnaires over a 2-month period. Blood samples from the prospective study were shipped frozen or at room temperature prior to DNA extraction. TCRbeta CDR3 regions were amplified from genomic DNA using the immunoSEQ Assay, a bias-controlled multiplex PCR. Concerning the study's data processing: Nucleated cell counts per sample were estimated from amplification of reference gene primers within the assay. Sequence reads were collapsed and filtered to measure the absolute abundance of every unique TCRbeta CDR3 rearrangement. For each sample, productive Simpson clonality was calculated as the square root of Simpson's diversity index over productive rearrangements. TCRdb holds this immuneACCESS table with in-frame rearrangements only. Some clones are missing; in checked studies, unresolved V genes explain under half, and the rest has no known cause. V, J and clone size derive from that table, while D and trimming were established from the DNA sequence. The sample table lists 50,000 to 65,000 clones, about 66% of them with a count of one. The top ten clonotypes cover approximately 51% of the sample.

This clone occurred a few times. Its recognized antigen is unknown. Base-call qualities are not available, and no considerably larger clone is one nucleotide away. From the cysteine up to the phenylalanine, the CDR3 has a length of 19 residues. The only DNA kept is the CDR3, 57 bases in frame from the first base. The junction carries 18 bases between V and J, which are trimmed by 2 bases and 0 bases respectively. This TCR was sampled from an older woman who had been exposed to COVID-19. The V and J segments used are TRBV5-7 and TRBJ1-6; a weak D assignment points to TRBD1 (5 bases agree). TRBV5-7 is placed among ORFs of uncertain function. Sequenced sample: PBMCs or T cells enriched from blood (not recorded which). The DNA reads as follows: TGTGCCAGCAGCTTATCATGCAGGGTAGGCATCTCCTATAATTCACCCCTCCACTTT. It specifies CASSLSCRVGISYNSPLHF.